The clone carrying this TCR beta chain was detected many times. This specimen belongs to a study of T-cell reconstitution after alpha-beta-depleted transplantation in children. Molecular barcoding with unique molecular identifiers was used for the TCRbeta library. TCRdb itself ran the PCR reads through MiXCR, one entry per CDR3 protein. The table lists 300,000 to 350,000 distinct CDR3 sequences, roughly 15% of them singletons. Sequenced here: PBMCs, mostly from graft donor cells, sampled 360 days after TCRalphabeta/CD19-depleted stem cell transplant. This clonotype was sampled from a male patient aged 2-10 years who had a stem cell transplant for acute lymphoblastic leukemia, so the T cells may come from the graft donor.

The CDR3 sequence is CASTPGGNLEKLFF. CDR3 in DNA: TGTGCCAGCACACCAGGGGGCAACTTGGAAAAACTGTTTTTT. The rearrangement uses TRBV28 and TRBJ1-4, with 8 bases aligning to TRBD1. V lost 7 bases to trimming and J lost 8 bases; unmatched junction nucleotides: 9. The CDR3 has 14 amino acids. The germline gives CDR1 MDHEN, CDR2 SYDVKM.